This is a list of T cell receptor beta chains from one sample in a study of cytomegalovirus exposure and HLA in healthy donors. Here immunoSEQ multiplex PCR was the method, and the copy in TCRdb shows in-frame clones only, minus some. The repertoire holds about 130,000 clones, with approximately 82% as singletons. What was sequenced was PBMCs. Receptors were obtained from a boy aged 2-15 years in good health and CMV-seronegative. Both conserved end residues are part of each CDR3. D genes are given only for firm matches. Clone size appears in some rows only: once, few, many, or a class for an expanded clone.

cdr3_aa cdr3_nt j_call cdr3_length v_call d_call clone_size
CASSPTDRGEYQPQHF TGTGCCAGCAGCCCTACAGACAGGGGCGAGTATCAGCCCCAGCATTTT TRBJ1-5 16 TRBV4-2 TRBD1 NA
CASSPGLAGYNEQFF TGTGCCAGCAGCCCGGGACTAGCGGGCTACAATGAGCAGTTCTTC TRBJ2-1 15 TRBV6-5 TRBD2 NA
CASSIPRDSPNSEQFF TGTGCCAGCAGCATCCCCCGGGACAGCCCAAATAGTGAGCAGTTCTTC TRBJ2-1 16 TRBV9 TRBD1 NA
CASSQDRYTYEQYF TGCGCCAGCAGCCAAGACAGGTACACCTACGAGCAGTACTTC TRBJ2-7 14 TRBV4-3 NA NA
CASSQQGTQETQYF TGTGCCAGCTCACAGCAGGGGACCCAAGAGACCCAGTACTTC TRBJ2-5 14 TRBV18 NA NA
CASSVAQGGTEAFF TGTGCCAGCAGCGTAGCGCAGGGAGGAACTGAAGCTTTCTTT TRBJ1-1 14 TRBV9 NA NA
CASSGEFYGYTF TGTGCCAGCAGCGGGGAGTTCTACGGCTACACCTTC TRBJ1-2 12 TRBV28 NA NA
CASGLGGYGYTF TGTGCCAGCGGACTCGGGGGCTATGGCTACACCTTC TRBJ1-2 12 TRBV27 NA NA
CASSSPGDSGTEAFF TGTGCCAGCAGCTCCCCCGGGGATTCGGGCACTGAAGCTTTCTTT TRBJ1-1 15 TRBV7-9 NA NA
CASSATGDPAYEQYF TGTGCCAGCAGCGCTACAGGGGACCCAGCCTACGAGCAGTACTTC TRBJ2-7 15 TRBV9 TRBD1 NA
CASSQLGQTTIIQETQYF TGTGCCAGCAGCCAACTCGGACAGACGACAATAATCCAAGAGACCCAGTACTTC TRBJ2-5 18 TRBV5-4 NA NA
CASSPRGTVTEAFF TGTGCCAGCTCACCGCGCGGGACAGTTACTGAAGCTTTCTTT TRBJ1-1 14 TRBV18 TRBD1 NA
CASSVNWGGRYTGELFF TGTGCCAGCAGCGTAAACTGGGGGGGGCGCTACACCGGGGAGCTGTTTTTT TRBJ2-2 17 TRBV9 NA NA
CASSLGLAYHNEQFF TGTGCCAGCAGTTTGGGACTAGCTTACCACAATGAGCAGTTCTTC TRBJ2-1 15 TRBV27 TRBD2 NA
CASSFGQERETQYF TGCGCCAGCAGCTTCGGACAGGAACGAGAGACCCAGTACTTC TRBJ2-5 14 TRBV5-1 TRBD1 NA
CASRASGGSEAFF TGCGCCAGCAGAGCCTCAGGGGGCTCTGAAGCTTTCTTT TRBJ1-1 13 TRBV5-1 TRBD1 NA
CSVEARGAGELFF TGCAGCGTTGAGGCCAGGGGGGCCGGGGAGCTGTTTTTT TRBJ2-2 13 TRBV29-1 NA NA
CASSQDWARAGNTIYF TGCGCCAGCAGCCAAGATTGGGCCAGGGCTGGAAACACCATATATTTT TRBJ1-3 16 TRBV4-3 NA NA
CASSKASGSTDTQYF TGTGCCAGCAGCAAAGCTAGCGGTAGCACAGATACGCAGTATTTT TRBJ2-3 15 TRBV21-1 NA few
CASNPGSSYNEQFF TGTGCCAGTAACCCGGGGAGCTCCTACAATGAGCAGTTCTTC TRBJ2-1 14 TRBV19 NA NA
CASSEAGGISPLHF TGTGCCAGCAGTGAAGCGGGGGGGATTTCACCCCTCCACTTT TRBJ1-6 14 TRBV6-1 NA NA
CASSEPRGIGYGYTF TGTGCCAGCAGTGAACCGAGGGGGATCGGCTATGGCTACACCTTC TRBJ1-2 15 TRBV6-1 NA NA
CAWSVRRAGVETQYF TGTGCCTGGAGTGTACGACGAGCGGGGGTTGAGACCCAGTACTTC TRBJ2-5 15 TRBV30 TRBD2 NA
CASSQGPTPYGYTF TGCGCCAGCAGCCAGGGGCCGACCCCCTATGGCTACACCTTC TRBJ1-2 14 TRBV4-3 NA NA
CASSEGAGQETQYF TGTGCCAGCAGTGAGGGGGCAGGGCAAGAGACCCAGTACTTC TRBJ2-5 14 TRBV6-4 NA NA
CASSLVEGGDTEAFF TGTGCCAGCAGCTTAGTGGAAGGAGGTGACACTGAAGCTTTCTTT TRBJ1-1 15 TRBV7-9 NA once
CASSRPGDTLEQYF TGTGCCAGCAGCCGACCAGGCGATACTCTCGAGCAGTACTTC TRBJ2-7 14 TRBV27 NA NA
CASSPRGVPHGEQFF TGTGCCAGCAGTCCGCGGGGGGTGCCCCACGGTGAGCAGTTCTTC TRBJ2-1 15 TRBV7-2 TRBD2 NA
CASSRTRPDTQYF TGTGCCAGCAGCCGGACTCGCCCAGATACGCAGTATTTT TRBJ2-3 13 TRBV5-6 NA NA
CASSARQAPQETQYF TGTGCTAGCAGCGCGCGACAGGCTCCCCAAGAGACCCAGTACTTC TRBJ2-5 15 TRBV7-7 NA NA
CASSQDRRDTGELFF TGTGCCAGTAGTCAGGATAGGAGGGACACCGGGGAGCTGTTTTTT TRBJ2-2 15 TRBV19 NA NA
CASSAPREALTDTQYF TGTGCCAGCAGTGCCCCCCGGGAAGCACTCACAGATACGCAGTATTTT TRBJ2-3 16 TRBV6-1 NA NA
CASSFFSSKLAPTYEQYF TGTGCCAGCAGCTTTTTTAGTAGTAAACTAGCGCCTACCTACGAGCAGTACTTC TRBJ2-7 18 TRBV11-2 TRBD2 NA
CASSESGNTDTQYF TGTGCCAGCAGTGAATCGGGGAACACAGATACGCAGTATTTT TRBJ2-3 14 TRBV6-4 NA NA
CASSDSRTGEIISNQPQHF TGTGCCAGCAGTGACTCGCGGACAGGGGAGATAATAAGCAATCAGCCCCAGCATTTT TRBJ1-5 19 TRBV6-4 TRBD1 NA
CASSPRTYNEQFF TGTGCCAGCAGTCCGCGGACTTACAATGAGCAGTTCTTC TRBJ2-1 13 TRBV7-2 NA NA
CASSVTGGSDQPQHF TGTGCCAGCAGCGTTACAGGGGGCAGTGATCAGCCCCAGCATTTT TRBJ1-5 15 TRBV9 TRBD1 NA
CASSLGQVFYEQYF TGTGCCAGCAGCTTAGGACAGGTATTCTACGAGCAGTACTTC TRBJ2-7 14 TRBV7-8 NA NA
CASSIDLWGLGTEAFF TGTGCCAGTAGTATAGATCTATGGGGGCTTGGCACTGAAGCTTTCTTT TRBJ1-1 16 TRBV19 NA NA
CASSERGAGGGGNEQFF TGTGCCAGCAGTGAAAGGGGAGCGGGAGGGGGTGGCAATGAGCAGTTCTTC TRBJ2-1 17 TRBV2 TRBD2 NA
CASSLEGEQFF TGTGCCAGCAGCCTTGAGGGTGAGCAGTTCTTC TRBJ2-1 11 TRBV11-2 NA NA
CASSPTPGHQETQYF TGTGCCAGCTCACCCACCCCAGGACATCAAGAGACCCAGTACTTC TRBJ2-5 15 TRBV18 NA NA
CASSMAGQGIRTEAFF TGTGCCAGTAGTATGGCGGGACAGGGGATCCGTACTGAAGCTTTCTTT TRBJ1-1 16 TRBV19 TRBD1 NA
CASSSTQNSNQPQHF TGTGCCAGCAGCTCTACACAGAATAGCAATCAGCCCCAGCATTTT TRBJ1-5 15 TRBV13 NA few
CASSQGVHRSTNEKLFF TGCGCCAGCAGCCAAGGGGTCCACAGATCAACTAATGAAAAACTGTTTTTT TRBJ1-4 17 TRBV5-1 NA NA
CASSAGYSYEQYF TGCGCCAGCAGTGCGGGTTACTCCTACGAGCAGTACTTC TRBJ2-7 13 TRBV4-3 NA NA
CASRSIDPGTIYF TGTGCCAGCAGGTCGATCGACCCGGGGACCATATATTTT TRBJ1-3 13 TRBV7-9 NA NA
CASALFPPSKTDTQYF TGTGCCAGCGCCCTCTTCCCACCCAGTAAGACAGATACGCAGTATTTT TRBJ2-3 16 TRBV11-2 NA NA
CAWRVRMNTEAFF TGTGCCTGGAGGGTGAGGATGAACACTGAAGCTTTCTTT TRBJ1-1 13 TRBV30 NA NA
CASSLKGPGLAGATDTQYF TGTGCCAGCAGCTTAAAGGGCCCAGGACTAGCGGGCGCCACAGATACGCAGTATTTT TRBJ2-3 19 TRBV11-2 TRBD2 NA
CASSDGTSGDTQYF TGTGCCAGCAGTGACGGGACTAGCGGGGATACGCAGTATTTT TRBJ2-3 14 TRBV6-4 TRBD2 NA
CASSPVDPGQTVF TGTGCCAGCTCACCAGTGGATCCGGGACAGACCGTATTT TRBJ2-3 13 TRBV18 TRBD1 NA
CASSQQGRSYNEQFF TGTGCCAGCAGTCAACAGGGCCGCTCCTACAATGAGCAGTTCTTC TRBJ2-1 15 TRBV28 NA few
CASSPPRGNSPLHF TGTGCCAGCAGCCCACCCCGGGGGAACTCACCCCTCCACTTT TRBJ1-6 14 TRBV9 NA NA
CASSSDRVIDEQYF TGCGCCAGCAGCTCGGACAGGGTCATAGACGAGCAGTACTTC TRBJ2-7 14 TRBV5-1 TRBD1 NA
CASSSRGAGIEFF TGTGCCAGCAGTTCTCGGGGGGCCGGGATTGAGTTCTTC TRBJ2-1 13 TRBV6-5 NA few
CASSQHSGTANTGELFF TGTGCCAGCAGCCAACACTCCGGGACAGCAAACACCGGGGAGCTGTTTTTT TRBJ2-2 17 TRBV4-2 TRBD1 once
CASSGASGVAGSYEQYF TGTGCCAGCAGTGGGGCTAGTGGGGTAGCGGGATCCTACGAGCAGTACTTC TRBJ2-7 17 TRBV6-1 TRBD2 NA
CATSRETGAIRGYTF TGTGCCACCAGCAGAGAAACAGGGGCGATTCGGGGCTACACCTTC TRBJ1-2 15 TRBV15 TRBD1 NA